This T cell receptor (beta chain) was captured in a study of blood T cells in healthy people across ages. Study-wide findings and caveats: Age showed a roughly linear inverse relationship with TCR beta diversity per million T cells.

Germline V gene lookup returns CDR1 SGHTA and CDR2 FQGNSA. Trimming stripped 1 base from V and 1 base from J, with 8 bases between. The CDR3 contains 14 residues. A second PCR, run for 7 to 11 cycles, used a sample-barcoded 5' primer plus a J-beta primer mix. Per sample, CDR3-containing paired-end reads numbered at least 3 million. A single record per CDR3 protein comes from TCRdb applying MiXCR to the 5' RACE reads. Among some 1.8 million distinct CDR3 sequences listed, approximately 39% were seen once. Each donor's blood draw was roughly 10 milliliters of peripheral blood. Per-sample PBMC isolation yielded at least 6 million cells. This clonotype showed up many times. Its antigen is undetermined.

Sequencing used blood. The TCR sequence derives from a human donor in good health. The chain is built from TRBV7-2 and TRBJ2-7; D gene unclear. The CDR3 region is CASSLGRQSYEQYF. CDR3 in DNA: TGTGCCAGCAGCTTAGGTCGGCAGTCCTACGAGCAGTACTTC.